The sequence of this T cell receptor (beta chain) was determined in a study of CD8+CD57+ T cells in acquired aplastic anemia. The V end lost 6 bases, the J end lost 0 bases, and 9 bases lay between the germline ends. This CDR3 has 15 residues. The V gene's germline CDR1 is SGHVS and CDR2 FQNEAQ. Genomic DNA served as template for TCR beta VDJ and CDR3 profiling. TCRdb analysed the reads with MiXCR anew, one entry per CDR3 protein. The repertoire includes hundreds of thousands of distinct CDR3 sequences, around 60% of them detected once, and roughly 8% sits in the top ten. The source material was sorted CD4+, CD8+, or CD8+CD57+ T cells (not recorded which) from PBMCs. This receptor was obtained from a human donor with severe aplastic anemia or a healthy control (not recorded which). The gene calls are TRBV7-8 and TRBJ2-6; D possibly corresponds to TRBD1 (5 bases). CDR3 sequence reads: CASSRDSSGANVLTF. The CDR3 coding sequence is TGTGCCAGCAGTCGAGACAGCTCTGGGGCCAACGTCCTGACTTTC.